This T cell receptor (beta chain) comes out of a study of blood T cells in healthy people across ages. Notes on the study in general: Diversity figures derived from one million T cells were judged to underestimate the true value. Possibly, changes in expanded clonotypes were confounded because donor CMV status was unknown. Roughly linear age-related decline in beta diversity appeared, significant by age about 37.

Alongside a J-beta primer mix, a sample-barcoded 5' primer served in a second PCR lasting about 7 to 12 cycles. TCRdb recomputed calls from the 5' RACE reads with MiXCR, one row per CDR3 protein. The sample includes 750,000 to 950,000 distinct CDR3 sequences, 25% to 35% seen only once; the top ten take roughly 10%. The CDR3 is 14 amino acids. In germline, CDR1 is MNHEY, CDR2 SVGAGI. V gave up 7 bases and J gave up 1 base; unmatched junction bases: 6. The table lists this clonotype with many counts. Its target is unknown. Another study also made use of these data, one on T cells of mothers and their children. That study adds: Slightly higher but non-significant overlap marked related mother-child pairs versus unrelated pairs.

V and J are TRBV6-5 and TRBJ2-7, with TRBD1 identical over 8 bases. Sequencing was carried out using blood. This clonotype was sampled from a woman between 35 and 50 years old in good health. CDR3 sequence (DNA): TGTGCCAGCACCGGACAGGGAAGGTCCTACGAGCAGTACTTC. As protein: CASTGQGRSYEQYF.